This T cell receptor (beta chain) was documented in a study of technical replicates of blood from several donors. The CDR3 consists of 14 residues. The ends were cut back, 0 bases at V and 6 bases at J, with 12 bases in the middle. Using immunoSEQ multiplex PCR, the repertoire was profiled, and TCRdb retains in-frame clones only, with some absent. The data contain around 100,000 clones, roughly 95% of them singletons. This clonotype originated in a human donor in good health. Sequences were obtained from T cells isolated from PBMCs. The V and J genes are TRBV5-3 and TRBJ1-2; D unclear. TRBV5-3 counts as an open reading frame of uncertain function. Here the CDR3 reads CARSLGDSRHGYTF. The CDR3 nucleotides read TGTGCCAGAAGCTTGGGTGACTCTAGGCATGGCTACACCTTC.